This entry lists 13 T cell receptor beta chains sequenced from one sample in a study of cytomegalovirus exposure and HLA in healthy donors. PCR involved 60 Vbeta and 13 Jbeta primers. Some clones are missing from TCRdb's copy, which holds only in-frame ones; the method was immunoSEQ multiplex PCR. The table lists 160,000 or so clones, about 71% of them singletons. The sample consisted of PBMCs. The receptors derive from a woman aged 30 to 39 in good health and CMV-seronegative.

Worth noting for this clone: Its ends do not fully match the called genes, so a read error is possible. J is TRBJ2-5 and V is TRBV7-9, with D unclear. Germline loops: CDR1 SEHNR, CDR2 FQNEAQ (reference sequence). The CDR3 is made up of 12 amino acids. CDR3: CSSSYIQETQYF. Here the CDR3 DNA reads TGTTCCAGCAGCTACATCCAAGAGACCCAGTACTTC.

V is TRBV4-2 and J is TRBJ2-7; 8 bases line up with TRBD2. Trimming cost V 3 bases and J 4 bases; bases outside gene matches: 14. Germline V gene sequence: CDR1 LGHNA, CDR2 YNFKEQ. The CDR3 contains 17 residues. The CDR3 DNA is TGTGCCAGCAGCCACCCTAGGGCGGGGGGTTACATTTACGAGCAGTACTTC. It codes for CASSHPRAGGYIYEQYF.

This clone was observed a few times. The CDR3 loop is CASKEGSYEQYF. CDR3 in DNA: TGTGCCAGCAAGGAGGGGTCCTACGAGCAGTACTTC. The chain links TRBV6-6 to TRBJ2-7; tentative D call: TRBD2 (6 bases). Germline CDR1 reads MNHNY; CDR2 reads SVGAGI (reference sequence). The CDR3 totals 12 residues. V gave up 7 bases and J gave up 1 base, with 8 bases separating them.

J is TRBJ2-1 and V is TRBV7-6; possible D gene TRBD1, 6 bases. Germline CDR1 SGHVS, CDR2 FNYEAQ. The CDR3 runs 12 residues. Trimming removed 1 base at V and 11 bases at J, with 9 bases between. The CDR3 region has the DNA TGTGCCAGCAGCTTAGGACAGGACAAGCAGTTCTTC. It specifies CASSLGQDKQFF. The complete variable domain, with remaining parts taken from reference TRBV7-6 and TRBJ2-1, reads GAGVSQSPRYKVTKRGQDVALRCDPISGHVSLYWYRQALGQGPEFLTYFNYEAQQDKSGLPNDRFSAERPEGSISTLTIQRTEQRDSAMYRCASSLGQDKQFFGPGTRLTVL.

The CDR3, as DNA: TGTGCCAGTAGCCTCAGGGTAGAGACTGAAGCTTTCTTT. Encoded protein: CASSLRVETEAFF. The chain joins TRBV19 to TRBJ1-1; D is possibly TRBD1 (5 bases). V was trimmed by 6 bases and J by 5 bases, leaving 13 bases between them. The CDR3 is 13 residues long. Germline CDR1 and CDR2: LNHDA and SQIVND (reference sequence).

The V and J genes are TRBV29-1 and TRBJ2-3; D remains unclear. This CDR3 is built from 13 residues. Germline loops: CDR1 SQVTM, CDR2 ANQGSEA. Trimming shortened V by 4 bases and J by 1 base, and 9 bases separated the two germline ends. CDR3 in DNA: TGCAGCGTTGCTACTAAAGGCACAGATACGCAGTATTTT. Translated: CSVATKGTDTQYF.

The genes are TRBV30 and TRBJ1-5; the D is unclear. CDR3 length: 13 residues. In germline, CDR1 is GTSNPN, CDR2 SVGIG (reference sequence). Trimming cost V 2 bases and J 8 bases, with 13 bases left between them. CDR3 protein: CAWSIGPSEPQHF. The CDR3 DNA is TGTGCCTGGAGTATTGGGCCCTCCGAGCCCCAGCATTTT.

The chain has TRBV28 and TRBJ2-7, with a possible D match to TRBD2 (6 bases). V lost 4 bases, J lost 9 bases, and 19 bases lay in between. CDR1 MDHEN and CDR2 SYDVKM come from the germline V gene. The CDR3 has 14 amino acids. DNA of the CDR3: TGTGCCAGCAGTTGGTCCCCGGACTACAGTCGGCAGTACTTC. This encodes CASSWSPDYSRQYF. The full variable domain, in which reference TRBV28 and TRBJ2-7 provide the parts outside the CDR3, is DVKVTQSSRYLVKRTGEKVFLECVQDMDHENMFWYRQDPGLGLRLIYFSYDVKMKEKGDIPEGYSVSREKKERFSLILESASTNQTSMYLCASSWSPDYSRQYFGPGTRLTVT.

The chain links TRBV7-7 to TRBJ2-5; D is unresolved. Near its end, the DNA agrees better with TRBJ2-7, so the J call may be wrong. The CDR3 covers 18 residues. Germline CDR1 SSHAT, CDR2 FNYEAQ (reference sequence). The CDR3 DNA follows: TGTGCCAGCAGCCCGAGGCTGGGCTCTCCAACTCTAGACTACGAGCAGTACTTC. This gives the protein CASSPRLGSPTLDYEQYF.

The rearrangement uses TRBV15 and TRBJ2-7; D possibly corresponds to TRBD1 (6 bases). There are 13 residues in the CDR3. Deletions cut 8 bases from V and 2 bases from J, with 13 bases between. Germline V gives CDR1 LNHNV, CDR2 YYDKDF (reference sequence). The CDR3 sequence: CATGAGVAYEQYF. The CDR3 bases are TGTGCCACCGGGGCAGGGGTTGCCTACGAGCAGTACTTC.

The CDR3 coding sequence is TGTGCCAGCAGCCCTTGGTCGGGAGGGCTCGGGGAGCAGTTCTTC. It specifies CASSPWSGGLGEQFF. The genes are TRBV7-3 and TRBJ2-1; 8 nucleotides agree with TRBD2. The V and J ends lost 5 bases and 10 bases, in that order; junction bases with no gene match: 13. Germline-derived CDR1 and CDR2 are SGHTA and FQGTGA. This CDR3 has 15 residues.

The table lists this clone with a count of one. V gene TRBV29-1 combines with J gene TRBJ2-1, with 8 bases that match TRBD2. Trimming removed 4 bases from V and 7 bases from J; junction bases left unmatched: 12. Germline V gene data show CDR1 as SQVTM and CDR2 as ANQGSEA. This CDR3 is built from 15 residues. This CDR3 is CSVVGGLAGANEQFF. In DNA, the CDR3 is TGCAGCGTTGTAGGTGGGCTAGCGGGTGCTAATGAGCAGTTCTTC.

V usage is TRBV13 and J usage is TRBJ1-4; 11 bases match TRBD1. The CDR3 spans 14 residues. The V segment lost 6 bases and the J segment 7 bases; nucleotides outside the gene matches: 4. Germline lookup yields CDR1 PRHDT and CDR2 FYEKMQ (reference sequence). DNA for the CDR3: TGTGCCAGCAGACAGGGACAGGGGGTTGAAAAACTGTTTTTT. Amino acids: CASRQGQGVEKLFF.